This TCR beta chain was captured in a study of T cell clonality in common variable immunodeficiency. This clone was detected a few times. Its target is unknown. The read stops 3 residues short of the end of the CDR3; the missing end is completed from the germline J gene. Broader study findings: CVID subjects showed higher TCRbeta clonality than healthy controls.

The CDR3 has 15 amino acids. Trimming stripped 5 bases from V and 6 bases from J, with 16 bases between. Germline assignment: CDR1 SEHNR and CDR2 FQNEAQ (reference sequence). Some clones are missing from TCRdb's copy, which holds only in-frame ones; the method was immunoSEQ multiplex PCR. Observed in the sample are about 74,000 clones, none of them singletons. The chain combines TRBV7-9 with TRBJ2-2; maybe TRBD2 (5 bases). The receptor was derived from a person aged 18-70 years in good health. The sample taken for sequencing was peripheral blood mononuclear cells. The CDR3 loop reads CASSPRGRGAGELFF. The sequenced CDR3 bases are TGTGCCAGCAGCCCCCGTGGCCGGGGAGCCGGGGAG.